This TCR beta chain was captured by sequencing in a study of blood T cell repertoires in COVID-19 (TCRdb year 2020). Broadly, across the study: Samples from collaborators originated in the United States, Italy and Spain and spanned both the acute and convalescent phases of COVID-19. The sample metadata nearly always contained a de-identified subject ID, COVID-19 status, age in years and sex. Subjects who had been exposed to COVID-19, were actively infected with it, or had recovered from it provided the deeply sampled blood TCRbeta repertoires that made up the dataset. The samples were drawn from the first 160 participants of the ongoing ImmuneRACE study and from 950 to 1,500 subjects provided by 6 global collaborators. Where available, HLA class I and class II types were obtained from metadata supplied by the sample provider rather than from assay-based typing. A freely available public database, intended as a resource for researchers studying the immune response to SARS-CoV-2, is where the repertoires were released. The material from the prospective study consisted of cDNA or gDNA derived from T cells, B-cell-depleted T cells, or PBMCs.

One collaborating source in Seattle enrolled patients during active infection and followed them longitudinally through the course of disease. Whole blood was collected in K2EDTA tubes by collaborating institutions according to the institutions' own protocols. For TCRbeta analysis, collaborators shipped samples in one of three forms: frozen whole blood, isolated PBMCs, or DNA extracted from either of those sample types. General conclusions and limits of the study: How much clinical and demographic metadata was included differed by source and by participant, and the metadata was provided uncurated.

TCRbeta CDR3 regions were amplified from genomic DNA by means of the immunoSEQ Assay, a bias-controlled multiplex PCR. The authors' analysis ran thus. Nucleated cell counts per sample were estimated from amplification of reference gene primers within the assay. To quantify the absolute abundance of each unique TCRbeta CDR3 rearrangement, sequence reads were collapsed and filtered. For each sample, productive Simpson clonality was calculated as the square root of Simpson's diversity index over productive rearrangements. As stored in TCRdb, this immuneACCESS dataset retains in-frame rearrangements with V and J assigned. A fraction of the clones does not appear; measured against another copy, unresolved V genes explain less than half of the discrepancy, and the remainder lacks a known reason. V and J calls and clone size follow that table, whereas D and trimming were derived from the DNA. This sample holds more than 200,000 clones; roughly 86% were observed only once. The ten largest clones take up over 4% of the sample.

From V the trimming removes 4 bases and from J it removes 0 bases, while the gene matches leave 8 bases of the junction unaccounted for. The CDR3 runs 18 residues from the cysteine to the phenylalanine. Only the CDR3 portion is preserved as DNA: 54 bases, with reading frame beginning at the first base. Looking up the germline V gene (reference sequence) yields CDR1 SGHKS and CDR2 YYEKEE. With respect to this clone: The antigen this receptor binds is unknown. No base-level quality is on record; no much larger clone is a single base apart.

The chain uses TRBV5-5 and TRBJ2-6; the junction holds 9 bases that match TRBD1. This TCR was sampled from a woman in her sixties with COVID-19, enrolled during active disease. Sequencing was carried out using peripheral blood. The nucleotide sequence reads TGTGCCAGCAGCCCCAGCACAGGGGGCCCCTCTGGGGCCAACGTCCTGACTTTC. It is translated as CASSPSTGGPSGANVLTF. Extended through the reference TRBV5-5 and TRBJ2-6 proteins, this CDR3 yields the full variable domain: DAGVTQSPTHLIKTRGQQVTLRCSPISGHKSVSWYQQVLGQGPQFIFQYYEKEERGRGNFPDRFSARQFPNYSSELNVNALLLGDSALYLCASSPSTGGPSGANVLTFGAGSRLTVL.